These T cell receptor beta chains were read from a single sample in a study of stem cell transplantation in POMP-related autoinflammatory disease. Here immunoSEQ multiplex PCR was the method, and the copy in TCRdb shows in-frame clones only, minus some. The profile covers thousands of clones, with approximately 91% appearing a single time and around 2.5% taken by the ten largest. Sample: CD8+ T cells from PBMCs, taken before stem cell transplantation. These TCRs come from a human donor with POMP-related autoinflammation and immune dysregulation (PRAID). The CDR3 runs from the conserved cysteine through the conserved F or W. The D gene is left open where the match is weak. Size values are once, few and many counts, or a class for expanded clones, and some rows have none.

d_gene,v_gene,abundance,j_gene,CDR3nt,CDR3aa
NA,TRBV4-1,NA,TRBJ2-7,TGCGCCAGCAGCCAAGTCCCAAGCTACGAGCAGTACTTC,CASSQVPSYEQYF
TRBD1,TRBV9,few,TRBJ1-2,TGTGCCAGCAGCGTAGCAGGGGGGGGCTATGGCTACACCTTC,CASSVAGGGYGYTF
NA,TRBV6-5,NA,TRBJ2-3,TGTGCCAGCAGTTACAGGCCTGTCCCCACTTCAGATACGCAGTATTTT,CASSYRPVPTSDTQYF
TRBD1,TRBV6-5,NA,TRBJ1-2,TGTGCCAGCAGCCAAACAGGGGACGGCTACACCTTC,CASSQTGDGYTF
NA,TRBV28,NA,TRBJ2-6,TGTGCCAGTAAGTGGGAGGACAGCTCTGGGGCCAACGTCCTGACTTTC,CASKWEDSSGANVLTF
NA,TRBV2,NA,TRBJ1-1,TGTGCCAGCAGTGTGGATGAGGAGGAACCGAACACTGAAGCTTTCTTT,CASSVDEEEPNTEAFF
NA,TRBV2,NA,TRBJ1-1,TGTGCCAGCAGGAGGGCGATGCGGGGCGGGAACACTGAAGCTTTCTTT,CASRRAMRGGNTEAFF
TRBD2,TRBV29-1,NA,TRBJ2-7,TGCAGCGCCCTAGCGGGGAGTTCCTACGAGCAGTACTTC,CSALAGSSYEQYF
TRBD2,TRBV7-9,NA,TRBJ2-1,TGTGCCAGCAGCTTAGTGAGCGGGAGCGAGGTGGGGTTCTACAATGAGCAGTTCTTC,CASSLVSGSEVGFYNEQFF
NA,TRBV7-9,NA,TRBJ2-7,TGTGCCAGCAACGGGGGACCGTACGAGCAGTACTTC,CASNGGPYEQYF
NA,TRBV20-1,NA,TRBJ2-1,TGCAGTGCTAGAGACGGGGGATGGCGGTTCTTC,CSARDGGWRFF
NA,TRBV6-5,once,TRBJ2-2,TGTGCCAGCAGAGGCATAGGGAACACCGGGGAGCTGTTTTTT,CASRGIGNTGELFF
NA,TRBV7-6,NA,TRBJ2-3,TGTGCCAGCAGCTTAGAGGCCGGGACCACAGATACGCAGTATTTT,CASSLEAGTTDTQYF
NA,TRBV28,NA,TRBJ1-1,TGTGCCAGCAGTTCTACCCCAGGCAGGACTGAAGCTTTCTTT,CASSSTPGRTEAFF
TRBD1,TRBV7-9,once,TRBJ1-2,TGTGCCAGCAGCCAGGGGAGGGGGCACTATGGCTACACCTTC,CASSQGRGHYGYTF
NA,TRBV30,NA,TRBJ2-4,TGTGCCTGGAGTACCGCTAGGGGCAAAAACATTCAGTACTTC,CAWSTARGKNIQYF
NA,TRBV11-3,NA,TRBJ1-2,TGTGCCAGCAGCACCTTGACAGGATTGGGATATGGCTACACCTTC,CASSTLTGLGYGYTF
NA,TRBV13,NA,TRBJ1-3,TGTGCCAGCAGCTTACTAGGCGTTGGCTCTGGAAACACCATATATTTT,CASSLLGVGSGNTIYF
NA,TRBV5-4,NA,TRBJ2-5,TGTGCCAGCAGCTTGAGCCAAGAGACCCAGTACTTC,CASSLSQETQYF
NA,TRBV4-1,NA,TRBJ2-7,TGCGCCAGCAGCCAAAACCCTAGCGTCTTAAGCTCCTACGAGCAGTACTTC,CASSQNPSVLSSYEQYF
NA,TRBV19,NA,TRBJ2-1,TGTGCCAGTTCCTTCGGCTCCTACAATGAGCAGTTCTTC,CASSFGSYNEQFF
TRBD2,TRBV10-3,NA,TRBJ2-6,TGTGCCACTAAGCCGGGGGGCTCTGGGGCCAACGTCCTGACTTTC,CATKPGGSGANVLTF
NA,TRBV6-6,NA,TRBJ1-2,TGTGCCAGCAGATACCTGGGGGGCACCTATGGCTACACCTTC,CASRYLGGTYGYTF
NA,TRBV7-9,NA,TRBJ1-3,TGTGCCAGCAGCACCGGAACAGGAGTCTCTGGAAACACCATATATTTT,CASSTGTGVSGNTIYF
TRBD2,TRBV19,NA,TRBJ2-7,TGTGCCAGTAGTATAGCGGGGGGCTCCTACGAGCAGTACTTC,CASSIAGGSYEQYF
TRBD1,TRBV30,NA,TRBJ1-5,TGTGCCTGGAGTCAGGGGGCACCCCTTAATCAGCCCCAGCATTTT,CAWSQGAPLNQPQHF
NA,TRBV2,NA,TRBJ2-2,TGTGCCAGCGGGGACGGGGAGCTGTTTTTT,CASGDGELFF
TRBD2,TRBV7-2,NA,TRBJ2-1,TGTGCCAGCAGCGGTTGGGCGGGAGCCTCCTACAATGAGCAGTTCTTC,CASSGWAGASYNEQFF
NA,TRBV27,NA,TRBJ2-3,TGTGCCAGCAGTTTATCAGGGAAGGGGGGTACAGATACGCAGTATTTT,CASSLSGKGGTDTQYF
NA,TRBV6-5,NA,TRBJ1-1,TGTGCCAGCAGTTACTCGAGCCAGGGGAGGGAAGCTTTCTTT,CASSYSSQGREAFF
TRBD2,TRBV9,once,TRBJ2-7,TGTGCCAGCAGCGCTAGCGGGACCTTGGACGAGCAGTACTTC,CASSASGTLDEQYF
TRBD1,TRBV2,NA,TRBJ2-7,TGTGCCGCAGGGGGCTCCTACGAGCAGTACTTC,CAAGGSYEQYF
NA,TRBV2,NA,TRBJ1-3,TGTGCCAGCAGGGGTAGGGGGGGCTTCTCTGGAAACACCATATATTTT,CASRGRGGFSGNTIYF
TRBD2,TRBV28,NA,TRBJ2-5,TGTGCCAGCAGTTTCGGGGGGTTGAAGACCCAGTACTTC,CASSFGGLKTQYF
NA,TRBV2,NA,TRBJ2-5,TGTGCCAGCAGTGAAGGGACAGTCCAAGAGACCCAGTACTTC,CASSEGTVQETQYF
TRBD2,TRBV4-1,NA,TRBJ2-1,TGCGCCAGCAGCCACCAGGGAGGGTCCTACAATGAGCAGTTCTTC,CASSHQGGSYNEQFF
NA,TRBV19,NA,TRBJ1-5,TGTGCCAGTAGTCCCAGTAGGTGGCTTTATAGCAATCAGCCCCAGCATTTT,CASSPSRWLYSNQPQHF
NA,TRBV27,NA,TRBJ1-1,TGTGCCAGCACCAAAGGATTTATCACTGAAGCTTTCTTT,CASTKGFITEAFF
NA,TRBV28,NA,TRBJ2-6,TGTGCCAGCAGTTACACAGGGACTGGGGCCAACGTCCTGACTTTC,CASSYTGTGANVLTF
NA,TRBV28,NA,TRBJ2-1,TGTGCCAGCAGTTTGGGCGGGATAAACAATGAGCAGTTCTTC,CASSLGGINNEQFF
NA,TRBV7-9,NA,TRBJ1-2,TGTGCCAGCAGCTTAGTGGCCCGAGCTAACTATGGCTACACCTTC,CASSLVARANYGYTF
NA,TRBV6-4,NA,TRBJ2-7,TGTGCCAGCAGTATCCATGATGACAGGGAGCAGTACTTC,CASSIHDDREQYF
NA,TRBV27,NA,TRBJ1-1,TGTGCCAGCAGTTTTGGTGGGGGCCCTGAAGCTTTCTTT,CASSFGGGPEAFF
TRBD1,TRBV10-3,NA,TRBJ2-7,TGTGCCATCAGTGAGTCCCGGACAGGCTCCTACGAGCAGTACTTC,CAISESRTGSYEQYF
NA,TRBV25-1,NA,TRBJ1-5,TGTGCCAGCAGTGAATACAGGAGCAATCAGCCCCAGCATTTT,CASSEYRSNQPQHF
TRBD2,TRBV4-1,NA,TRBJ2-3,TGCGCCAGCAGCCAAGATGAGGGACTAGCGGGAGCCACAGATACGCAGTATTTT,CASSQDEGLAGATDTQYF
NA,TRBV15,NA,TRBJ2-5,TGTGCCACCAGCAGAGAGGGACGGGCATGGGAGACCCAGTACTTC,CATSREGRAWETQYF
TRBD2,TRBV28,NA,TRBJ2-2,TGTGCCAGCAGTCAAACTGGGTTAGCGGGAGGGCCGACCGGGGAGCTGTTTTTT,CASSQTGLAGGPTGELFF
TRBD1,TRBV6-1,NA,TRBJ1-4,TGTGCCAGCAGTGAACTTTATTCCAGGGGGCCTAATGAAAAACTGTTTTTT,CASSELYSRGPNEKLFF
TRBD2,TRBV4-1,NA,TRBJ2-3,TGCGCCAGCAGCCCTAGCGGGAGGGCCGGAGATACGCAGTATTTT,CASSPSGRAGDTQYF
NA,TRBV6-4,NA,TRBJ1-1,TGTGCCAGCAGTGATAAGCTTATTGAAGAAGCTTTCTTT,CASSDKLIEEAFF
TRBD2,TRBV28,NA,TRBJ2-1,TGTGCCACCGGGACTAGCGTCTTAAATGAGCAGTTCTTC,CATGTSVLNEQFF
NA,TRBV7-9,once,TRBJ2-1,TGTGCCAGCAGCTTCTCAGGAAATGAGCAGTTCTTC,CASSFSGNEQFF
NA,TRBV9,NA,TRBJ2-3,TGTGCCAGCAGCGCGAGGGGGGGAGAGGGAACAGATACGCAGTATTTT,CASSARGGEGTDTQYF